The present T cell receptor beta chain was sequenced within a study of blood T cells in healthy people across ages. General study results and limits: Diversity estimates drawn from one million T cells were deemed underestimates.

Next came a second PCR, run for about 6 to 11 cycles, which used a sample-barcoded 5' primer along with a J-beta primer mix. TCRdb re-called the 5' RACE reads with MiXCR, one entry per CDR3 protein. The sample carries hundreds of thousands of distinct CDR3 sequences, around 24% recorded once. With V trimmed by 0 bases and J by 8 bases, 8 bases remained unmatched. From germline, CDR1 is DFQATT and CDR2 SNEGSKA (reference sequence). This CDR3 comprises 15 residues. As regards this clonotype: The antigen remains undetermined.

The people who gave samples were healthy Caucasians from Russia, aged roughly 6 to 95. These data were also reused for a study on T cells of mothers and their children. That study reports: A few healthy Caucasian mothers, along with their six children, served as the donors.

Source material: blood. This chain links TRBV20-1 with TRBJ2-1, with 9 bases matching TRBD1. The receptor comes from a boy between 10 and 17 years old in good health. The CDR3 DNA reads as TGCAGTGCTAGAGACCCGGGACAGGGAAAGGATGAGCAGTTCTTC. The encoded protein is CSARDPGQGKDEQFF.